A selection of T cell receptor beta chains follows, all from one sample in a study of memory CD8 T cells in hepatitis C reinfection. Sequencing was performed with immunoSEQ multiplex PCR; in TCRdb, only in-frame clones are kept and a portion is missing. The repertoire holds 40,000 to 60,000 clones, with roughly 86% as singletons. Sequences were obtained from naive CD8+ T cells sorted from blood. The receptors were gathered from a man aged 18 to 35 with hepatitis C virus infection. The CDR3 runs from the conserved cysteine through the conserved F or W. A D gene is named only where the DNA matches it firmly. Expanded clones get a size class; other rows say once, few or many, or leave the size out.

J: TRBJ2-5
size: -
D: -
V: TRBV5-3
CDR3: CARSKRETQYF
DNA: TGTGCCAGAAGCAAGAGGGAGACCCAGTACTTC

J: TRBJ2-3
size: -
D: -
V: TRBV6-5
CDR3: CASSSGGDTQYF
DNA: TGTGCCAGCAGTTCTGGAGGGGATACGCAGTATTTT

J: TRBJ1-5
size: -
D: TRBD1
V: TRBV4-1
CDR3: CASSQVVAGGQPQHF
DNA: TGCGCCAGCAGCCAAGTAGTGGCAGGGGGCCAGCCCCAGCATTTT

J: TRBJ1-4
size: few
D: TRBD1
V: TRBV7-9
CDR3: CASSLPGGINEKLFF
DNA: TGTGCCAGCAGCTTACCAGGGGGCATCAATGAAAAACTGTTTTTT

J: TRBJ2-3
size: -
D: TRBD2
V: TRBV7-9
CDR3: CASSYPLAGVSDTQYF
DNA: TGTGCCAGCAGCTACCCTCTAGCGGGAGTATCAGATACGCAGTATTTT

J: TRBJ2-1
size: -
D: TRBD1
V: TRBV19
CDR3: CASSISTRGTYNEQFF
DNA: TGTGCCAGTAGTATATCGACCAGGGGGACGTACAATGAGCAGTTCTTC

J: TRBJ2-5
size: -
D: TRBD2
V: TRBV28
CDR3: CASSLSGRVHF
DNA: TGTGCCAGCAGTTTAAGCGGGAGAGTGCACTTC

J: TRBJ2-1
size: -
D: -
V: TRBV7-3
CDR3: CASSLTNSIGNEQFF
DNA: TGTGCCAGCAGCTTAACGAATTCTATTGGCAATGAGCAGTTCTTC

J: TRBJ2-3
size: -
D: TRBD2
V: TRBV7-6
CDR3: CASSQSPVGLAGVADTQYF
DNA: TGTGCCAGCAGCCAATCCCCCGTCGGACTAGCGGGAGTGGCAGATACGCAGTATTTT

J: TRBJ2-1
size: -
D: -
V: TRBV19
CDR3: CASSNGGSVYNEQFF
DNA: TGTGCCAGTAGTAATGGGGGGTCCGTTTACAATGAGCAGTTCTTC

J: TRBJ1-5
size: -
D: TRBD1
V: TRBV27
CDR3: CASSPQGAEGNQPQHF
DNA: TGTGCCAGCAGTCCGCAGGGGGCCGAAGGAAATCAGCCCCAGCATTTT

J: TRBJ2-6
size: -
D: -
V: TRBV19
CDR3: CASSLASSGANVLTF
DNA: TGTGCCAGTAGTCTTGCCAGTTCTGGGGCCAACGTCCTGACTTTC

J: TRBJ1-5
size: -
D: -
V: TRBV15
CDR3: CATSRNRDSNQPQHF
DNA: TGTGCCACCAGCAGAAACAGAGATAGCAATCAGCCCCAGCATTTT

J: TRBJ1-2
size: -
D: -
V: TRBV6-4
CDR3: CASSPGVRNYGYTF
DNA: TGTGCCAGCAGTCCCGGAGTGCGTAACTATGGCTACACCTTC

J: TRBJ2-6
size: -
D: -
V: TRBV7-6
CDR3: CASSSRQEISGANVLTF
DNA: TGTGCCAGCAGCTCCCGACAGGAAATCTCTGGGGCCAACGTCCTGACTTTC

J: TRBJ1-1
size: -
D: TRBD1
V: TRBV2
CDR3: CAIDRQGTNTEAFF
DNA: TGTGCCATCGACCGACAGGGAACGAACACTGAAGCTTTCTTT

J: TRBJ1-5
size: once
D: -
V: TRBV6-5
CDR3: CASSETPNQPQHF
DNA: TGTGCCAGCAGTGAAACTCCGAATCAGCCCCAGCATTTT

J: TRBJ2-7
size: -
D: TRBD1
V: TRBV6-6
CDR3: CASRDSRYEQYF
DNA: TGTGCCAGCCGGGACAGCCGATACGAGCAGTACTTC

J: TRBJ1-1
size: -
D: -
V: TRBV7-8
CDR3: CASSLDPGLTEAFF
DNA: TGTGCCAGCAGCTTAGACCCAGGGTTAACTGAAGCTTTCTTT

J: TRBJ2-3
size: -
D: -
V: TRBV7-8
CDR3: CASSLAGRTDTQYF
DNA: TGTGCCAGCAGCTTAGCCGGGAGAACAGATACGCAGTATTTT

J: TRBJ1-4
size: few
D: -
V: TRBV6-5
CDR3: CASRPVWGSNEKLFF
DNA: TGTGCCAGCAGACCCGTTTGGGGCAGCAATGAAAAACTGTTTTTT

J: TRBJ2-3
size: -
D: -
V: TRBV6-6
CDR3: CASSYWATDTQYF
DNA: TGTGCCAGCAGTTACTGGGCTACAGATACGCAGTATTTT

J: TRBJ2-1
size: -
D: -
V: TRBV4-1
CDR3: CASSQDLLIRFF
DNA: TGCGCCAGCAGCCAAGATCTTCTAATTCGATTCTTC

J: TRBJ1-6
size: -
D: -
V: TRBV7-4
CDR3: CASSYAPGANFSIYNSPLHF
DNA: TGTGCCAGCAGCTACGCCCCAGGGGCAAACTTCTCGATCTATAATTCACCCCTCCACTTT

J: TRBJ2-2
size: few
D: -
V: TRBV5-6
CDR3: CASSLVSGVGELFF
DNA: TGTGCCAGCAGCTTGGTATCCGGGGTCGGGGAGCTGTTTTTT

J: TRBJ2-3
size: -
D: -
V: TRBV6-1
CDR3: CASSDASVGTDTQYF
DNA: TGTGCCAGCAGTGACGCGAGCGTAGGCACAGATACGCAGTATTTT

J: TRBJ1-1
size: -
D: -
V: TRBV6-5
CDR3: CASNKNTEAFF
DNA: TGTGCCAGCAACAAAAACACTGAAGCTTTCTTT

J: TRBJ2-3
size: -
D: TRBD1
V: TRBV27
CDR3: CASSSVTGGTDTQYF
DNA: TGTGCCAGCAGTTCGGTTACAGGGGGCACAGATACGCAGTATTTT

J: TRBJ2-5
size: once
D: TRBD2
V: TRBV19
CDR3: CASRTGTTNQETQYF
DNA: TGTGCCAGTAGGACCGGGACTACGAATCAAGAGACCCAGTACTTC

J: TRBJ1-1
size: once
D: -
V: TRBV28
CDR3: CASSLSGVVTEAFF
DNA: TGTGCCAGCAGTTTATCAGGGGTTGTCACTGAAGCTTTCTTT

J: TRBJ2-1
size: -
D: TRBD1
V: TRBV28
CDR3: CASSLGTGDYNEQFF
DNA: TGTGCCAGCAGTTTGGGGACAGGAGATTACAATGAGCAGTTCTTC

J: TRBJ1-2
size: -
D: -
V: TRBV5-5
CDR3: CASSWGQYGYTF
DNA: TGTGCCAGCAGCTGGGGGCAGTATGGCTACACCTTC

J: TRBJ2-5
size: -
D: TRBD2
V: TRBV2
CDR3: CASSPGTSGALGTQYF
DNA: TGTGCCAGCAGTCCAGGGACTAGCGGAGCCCTTGGGACCCAGTACTTC

J: TRBJ2-2
size: -
D: TRBD1
V: TRBV27
CDR3: CASSSGQGEAGELFF
DNA: TGTGCCAGCAGTTCCGGACAGGGAGAGGCCGGGGAGCTGTTTTTT

J: TRBJ2-3
size: -
D: TRBD2
V: TRBV9
CDR3: CASSVVGGRALDTQYF
DNA: TGTGCCAGCAGCGTAGTCGGCGGGAGGGCCTTAGATACGCAGTATTTT

J: TRBJ2-7
size: once
D: TRBD2
V: TRBV14
CDR3: CASSPLAGVNEQYF
DNA: TGTGCCAGCAGCCCACTAGCGGGAGTTAACGAGCAGTACTTC

J: TRBJ2-5
size: -
D: TRBD2
V: TRBV6-1
CDR3: CASRPLAGGGETQYF
DNA: TGTGCCAGCAGACCTCTAGCGGGGGGAGGAGAGACCCAGTACTTC

J: TRBJ1-2
size: -
D: TRBD1
V: TRBV6-1
CDR3: CASSQDRVSYTF
DNA: TGTGCCAGCAGCCAGGACAGGGTTAGCTACACCTTC

J: TRBJ2-7
size: -
D: TRBD1
V: TRBV5-8
CDR3: CASSPRTTGNWDYEQYF
DNA: TGTGCCAGCAGCCCGAGGACGACAGGGAATTGGGACTACGAGCAGTACTTC

J: TRBJ2-5
size: -
D: -
V: TRBV29-1
CDR3: CSAEGRLRQETQYF
DNA: TGCAGCGCCGAGGGCCGGTTAAGACAAGAGACCCAGTACTTC

J: TRBJ2-7
size: few
D: -
V: TRBV2
CDR3: CAGKGVEQYF
DNA: TGTGCCGGCAAAGGGGTCGAGCAGTACTTC

J: TRBJ1-1
size: -
D: -
V: TRBV7-9
CDR3: CASRPTANTEAFF
DNA: TGTGCCAGCAGGCCTACAGCAAACACTGAAGCTTTCTTT

J: TRBJ2-1
size: once
D: -
V: TRBV5-6
CDR3: CASSLEAHNEQFF
DNA: TGTGCCAGCAGCTTGGAAGCCCACAATGAGCAGTTCTTC